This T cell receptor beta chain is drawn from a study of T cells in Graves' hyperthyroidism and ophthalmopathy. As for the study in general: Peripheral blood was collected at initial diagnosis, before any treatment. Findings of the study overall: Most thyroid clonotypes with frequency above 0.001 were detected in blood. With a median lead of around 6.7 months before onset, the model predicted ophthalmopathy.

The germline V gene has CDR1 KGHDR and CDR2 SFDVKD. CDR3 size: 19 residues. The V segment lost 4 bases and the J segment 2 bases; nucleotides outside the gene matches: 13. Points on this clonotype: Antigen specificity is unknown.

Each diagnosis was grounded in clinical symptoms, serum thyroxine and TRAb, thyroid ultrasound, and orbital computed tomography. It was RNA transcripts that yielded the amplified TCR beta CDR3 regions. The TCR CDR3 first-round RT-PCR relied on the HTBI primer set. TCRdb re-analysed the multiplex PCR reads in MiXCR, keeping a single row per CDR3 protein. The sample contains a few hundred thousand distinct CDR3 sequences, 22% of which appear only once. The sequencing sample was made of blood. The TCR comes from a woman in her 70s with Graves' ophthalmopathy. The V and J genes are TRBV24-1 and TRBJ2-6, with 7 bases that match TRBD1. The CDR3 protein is CATSDPPQRTGTGANVLTF. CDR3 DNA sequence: TGTGCCACCAGTGACCCCCCCCAGCGGACAGGCACTGGGGCCAACGTCCTGACTTTC.